Each of the 14 T cell receptor beta chains below was sequenced from the same sample in a study of long-term antiretroviral therapy in people with HIV. Survey-level immunoSEQ v3.0 assays were run. Data came from immunoSEQ multiplex PCR; TCRdb stores just in-frame clones and leaves some out. The sample records tens of thousands of clones, about 85% being singletons. The material was unsorted PBMCs, obtained 1.9 years after starting antiretroviral therapy. The receptors derive from a young man with HIV.

The J gene is TRBJ2-2, the V gene TRBV18; 10 bases fit TRBD2. The CDR3 is 19 amino acids. After removal of 1 base from V and 0 bases from J, the junction contained 8 bases not matched to a gene. Germline loops: CDR1 KGHSH, CDR2 LQKENI. The CDR3 DNA reads TGTGCCAGCTCACCACGGAGGCTAGCGGGGGTCACGAACACCGGGGAGCTGTTTTTT. It yields the protein CASSPRRLAGVTNTGELFF.

The rearrangement uses TRBV5-1 and TRBJ2-2; 8 bases match TRBD1. CDR1 and CDR2 (germline): SGHRS, YFSETQ. Unmatched junction bases numbered 3, after V lost 2 bases and J lost 0 bases. This CDR3 is 16 amino acids long. The CDR3 region has the DNA TGCGCCAGCAGCTTCGACAGGGGCACGAACACCGGGGAGCTGTTTTTT. It translates to CASSFDRGTNTGELFF.

The table lists this clone with a few counts. The V gene is TRBV15, the J gene TRBJ1-1; D perhaps matches TRBD1 (5 bases). CDR3 size: 13 residues. CDR1 and CDR2 from the germline V gene are LNHNV and YYDKDF (reference sequence). V was pared by 9 bases and J by 10 bases, with 21 bases between. This chain's CDR3 is CATKSYRSIGAFF. Here the CDR3 DNA reads TGTGCCACTAAATCCTACAGGTCCATCGGAGCTTTCTTT.

V and J are TRBV7-3 and TRBJ2-3, with D possibly TRBD2 on 6 matching bases. Germline V gives CDR1 SGHTA, CDR2 FQGTGA. Trimming stripped 1 base from V and 5 bases from J, with 13 bases between. The CDR3 is 15 residues long. CDR3 sequence reads: CASSLNGGVIDTQYF. CDR3 in DNA: TGTGCCAGCAGCTTAAATGGCGGGGTGATAGATACGCAGTATTTT.

J is TRBJ1-1 and V is TRBV28; the match to TRBD1 covers 7 bases. Germline V gene lookup returns CDR1 MDHEN and CDR2 SYDVKM. V shed 0 bases, J shed 7 bases, and the junction held 8 bases outside the gene matches. CDR3 size: 15 residues. The CDR3 loop reads CASSLWDTGESEAFF. The DNA for the CDR3 is TGTGCCAGCAGTTTATGGGATACAGGGGAGAGTGAAGCTTTCTTT.

The genes are TRBV6-1 and TRBJ2-7; D not resolved. This CDR3 contains 11 residues. Germline V gene data show CDR1 as MNHNS and CDR2 as SASEGT. Between the trimmed V and J ends, which lost 7 bases and 4 bases, there was a span of 8 bases. The CDR3 coding sequence is TGTGCCAGCACCCACAAATACGAGCAGTACGTC. Its translation: CASTHKYEQYV.

The chain has TRBV6-6 and TRBJ2-3; D unresolved. Germline CDR1 is MNHNY and CDR2 is SVGAGI (reference sequence). The CDR3 has 11 amino acids. The V gene lost 7 bases and the J gene lost 6 bases, with 8 bases spanning the gap. The CDR3 loop reads CASNWRDTQYF. As DNA, the CDR3 is TGTGCCAGCAATTGGCGGGATACGCAGTATTTT.

The rearrangement joins TRBV2 to TRBJ1-2; D gene ambiguous. Between the trimmed V and J ends, which lost 1 base and 0 bases, there was a span of 6 bases. This CDR3 spans 14 amino acids. The germline gives CDR1 SNHLY, CDR2 FYNNEI. The CDR3 is CASSEVASNYGYTF. Here the CDR3 DNA reads TGTGCCAGCAGTGAAGTCGCCTCTAACTATGGCTACACCTTC.

The chain recombines TRBV29-1 with TRBJ2-3; no reliable D call. V was clipped by 7 bases and J by 4 bases, with 24 bases between them. Per the germline V gene, CDR1 is SQVTM and CDR2 is ANQGSEA. The CDR3 is made up of 16 amino acids. Here the CDR3 reads CSAGSWAAAVPDTQYF. CDR3 in DNA: TGCAGCGCTGGGTCTTGGGCGGCGGCGGTACCAGATACGCAGTATTTT.

The chain combines TRBV5-4 with TRBJ2-5; D ambiguous. V was shortened by 0 bases and J by 5 bases, with 8 bases between the two germline ends. The germline gives CDR1 SGHNT, CDR2 YYREEE (reference sequence). The CDR3 has 13 residues. CDR3 sequence reads: CASSLERSETQYF. The CDR3 region has the DNA TGTGCCAGCAGCTTGGAGAGGTCCGAGACCCAGTACTTC.

The chain couples TRBV5-1 to TRBJ2-1, with TRBD2 identical over 12 bases. The CDR3 extends over 20 amino acids. Germline lookup yields CDR1 SGHRS and CDR2 YFSETQ. J was trimmed by 7 bases and V by 4 bases; bases with no gene match: 21. This chain's CDR3 is CASSHIAGLAGGVDMNEQFF. CDR3 coding DNA: TGCGCCAGCAGCCACATTGCGGGGCTAGCGGGGGGGGTGGATATGAATGAGCAGTTCTTC.

The J gene is TRBJ2-7, the V gene TRBV10-3, with no clear D. This CDR3 region has 11 residues. V was pared by 6 bases and J by 0 bases, with 3 bases between. Germline V gives CDR1 ENHRY, CDR2 SYGVKD. The CDR3 here is CAIRSSYEQYF. Written as DNA, the CDR3 is TGTGCCATCAGGAGCTCCTACGAGCAGTACTTC.

The J gene is TRBJ2-3, the V gene TRBV6-1, with 7 bases that match TRBD2. J lost 1 base, V lost 2 bases, and 6 bases had no gene match. The CDR3 is 16 residues long. The germline gives CDR1 MNHNS, CDR2 SASEGT. CDR3: CASSEQAAGGTDTQYF. CDR3 DNA: TGTGCCAGCAGTGAACAGGCGGCGGGGGGCACAGATACGCAGTATTTT.

The J gene is TRBJ1-5, the V gene TRBV5-5; D gene ambiguous. The CDR3 length is 13 residues. The germline CDR1 and CDR2 sequences are SGHKS and YYEKEE (reference sequence). V was shortened by 3 bases and J by 0 bases, with 4 bases between the two germline ends. The CDR3: CASSSYSNQPQHF. The CDR3 nucleotides read TGTGCCAGCAGCTCGTATAGCAATCAGCCCCAGCATTTT.